The following is a TCR beta chain sequence with its context. This record comes from a study of technical replicates of blood from a handful of donors. The protocol was immunoSEQ multiplex PCR, while the TCRdb copy is restricted to in-frame clones and leaves out a portion. The table lists fewer than 9,500 clones, around 91% of them singletons. There are 17 residues in the CDR3. Germline CDR1 is LGHNA and CDR2 is YNFKEQ. The ends lost 0 bases at V and 0 bases at J; junction bases unmatched: 5. The chain links TRBV4-2 to TRBJ2-5, with 9 bases aligning to TRBD2. This receptor was identified in a human donor in good health. The sample taken for sequencing was PBMCs. The CDR3 coding sequence is TGTGCCAGCAGCCAAGATGACGCGGGAGGGTACCAAGAGACCCAGTACTTC. The encoded protein is CASSQDDAGGYQETQYF.